This entry lists 14 T cell receptor beta chains sequenced from one sample in a study of T cell responses to AZD1222 COVID-19 vaccine. Clones were sequenced by immunoSEQ multiplex PCR, and TCRdb holds only the in-frame ones, with some missing. The data show some 110,000 clones, about 85% seen once. This specimen consisted of peripheral blood, obtained 28 days after the second AZD1222 dose. The receptor source for this set is an adult who received the AZD1222 COVID-19 vaccine.

CDR3 in amino acids: CASSPRSTTYEQYF. For the CDR3, the DNA is TGTGCCAGCAGCCCTCGGAGCACAACCTACGAGCAGTACTTC. The J gene is TRBJ2-7, the V gene TRBV28, with D unresolved. The CDR3 contains 14 residues. Per the germline V gene, CDR1 is MDHEN and CDR2 is SYDVKM. Trimming stripped 6 bases from V and 2 bases from J, with 14 bases between.

The chain joins TRBV6-5 to TRBJ1-2; tentatively, D is TRBD1 (5 bases). Germline V lookup: CDR1 MNHEY, CDR2 SVGAGI. This CDR3 region has 15 residues. Trimming took 5 bases from V and 7 from J, leaving 20 bases between them. The CDR3: CASSRGGGGPPGYTF. DNA of the CDR3: TGTGCCAGCAGTCGCGGGGGTGGGGGACCTCCTGGCTACACCTTC.

A few counts support this clone. This chain connects TRBV19 to TRBJ1-4, with 10 bases lining up with TRBD1. Germline V gives CDR1 LNHDA, CDR2 SQIVND (reference sequence). The CDR3 consists of 14 residues. V gave up 3 bases and J gave up 6 bases; unmatched junction bases: 1. CDR3 protein: CASSMGTGDEKLFF. As DNA, the CDR3 is TGTGCCAGTAGTATGGGGACAGGGGATGAAAAACTGTTTTTT.

The chain employs TRBV9 and TRBJ2-2, with D tentatively TRBD2 (6 bases). Germline CDR1 reads SGDLS; CDR2 reads YYNGEE. Trimming removed 0 bases at V and 4 bases at J, with 10 bases between. The CDR3 loop spans 15 amino acids. The CDR3, as DNA: TGTGCCAGCAGCGTAGGTGGGGGGACCACCGGGGAGCTGTTTTTT. Its protein product is CASSVGGGTTGELFF.

This chain uses TRBV29-1 with TRBJ2-3; D unresolved. Germline V lookup: CDR1 SQVTM, CDR2 ANQGSEA. Trimming pared 0 bases from V and 8 bases from J, leaving 12 bases between. There are 13 residues in the CDR3. The CDR3 DNA reads as TGCAGCGTTGAAGACGGGTATGCCGGTACGCAGTATTTT. Protein: CSVEDGYAGTQYF.

As regards this clone: The same CDR3 is also encoded by other DNA sequences in this sample. The chain couples TRBV5-1 to TRBJ2-1; D may be TRBD1 (5 bases). Germline-derived CDR1 and CDR2 are SGHRS and YFSETQ. CDR3 length: 14 amino acids. With 2 bases removed from V and 0 bases from J, the gap between germline ends came to 6 bases. The CDR3 is CASSLGDSYNEQFF. CDR3 bases: TGCGCCAGCAGCTTAGGGGACTCCTACAATGAGCAGTTCTTC. Combining the CDR3 with reference TRBV5-1 and TRBJ2-1 gives the whole variable domain KAGVTQTPRYLIKTRGQQVTLSCSPISGHRSVSWYQQTPGQGLQFLFEYFSETQRNKGNFPGRFSGRQFSNSRSEMNVSTLELGDSALYLCASSLGDSYNEQFFGPGTRLTVL.

The chain joins TRBV19 to TRBJ1-4; 8 nucleotides align to TRBD1. In germline, CDR1 is LNHDA, CDR2 SQIVND (reference sequence). V lost 7 bases, J lost 8 bases, and 9 bases stayed unmatched. The CDR3 has 14 amino acids. The CDR3 DNA reads TGTGCCAGTACTCATCAGGGGGCAGGGGAAAAACTGTTTTTT. Translated: CASTHQGAGEKLFF.

The chain uses TRBV10-1 and TRBJ1-5, with D tentatively TRBD1 (5 bases). The V and J ends lost 2 bases and 0 bases respectively, with 17 bases between them. CDR1 and CDR2 (germline): WNHNN, SYGVQD (reference sequence). The CDR3 has 18 residues. The CDR3 spells CASSERVGRTNSNQPQHF. The CDR3 DNA is TGCGCCAGCAGTGAGAGGGTTGGCAGGACAAATAGCAATCAGCCCCAGCATTTT.

The chain employs TRBV27 and TRBJ1-4; the D gene is possibly TRBD1 (5 bases). V was cut by 6 bases and J by 8 bases, with 13 bases left in between. This CDR3 spans 13 amino acids. Germline V gives CDR1 MNHEY, CDR2 SMNVEV (reference sequence). The CDR3 is CASRPGPGEKLFF. CDR3 coding DNA: TGTGCCAGCAGGCCGGGACCGGGCGAAAAACTGTTTTTT.

The rearrangement uses TRBV30 and TRBJ1-1, with D maybe TRBD1 (5 bases). The CDR3 is 13 amino acids. V was pared by 4 bases and J by 1 base, with 10 bases between. In germline, CDR1 is GTSNPN, CDR2 SVGIG (reference sequence). CDR3 nucleotides: TGTGCCTGGAACCCTCAGGGGAACACTGAAGCTTTCTTT. This sequence encodes CAWNPQGNTEAFF. Supplemented by reference TRBV30 and TRBJ1-1, the full variable domain reads SQTIHQWPATLVQPVGSPLSLECTVEGTSNPNLYWYRQAAGRGLQLLFYSVGIGQISSEVPQNLSASRPQDRQFILSSKKLLLSDSGFYLCAWNPQGNTEAFFGQGTRLTVV.

This clone was seen only once. V gene TRBV30 combines with J gene TRBJ1-2, with 8 bases matching TRBD1. CDR3 length: 15 amino acids. V lost 4 bases and J lost 2; bases outside the gene matches: 9. Looked up from germline, CDR1 is GTSNPN and CDR2 is SVGIG (reference sequence). The CDR3 protein is CAWKPDRGGNYGYTF. The CDR3 DNA follows: TGTGCCTGGAAACCCGACAGGGGAGGAAACTATGGCTACACCTTC.

The chain joins TRBV5-6 to TRBJ2-7; D possibly matches TRBD1 or TRBD2 (5 bases each). The CDR3 runs to 13 residues. With 4 bases removed from V and 2 bases from J, the gap between germline ends came to 10 bases. Per the germline V gene, CDR1 is SGHDT and CDR2 is YYEEEE. In DNA, the CDR3 is TGTGCCAGCAGCCCGGGGCGAACCTACGAGCAGTACTTC. This gives the protein CASSPGRTYEQYF.

This sequence joins TRBV19 and TRBJ1-1; TRBD1 matches 12 bases. The germline V gene has CDR1 LNHDA and CDR2 SQIVND (reference sequence). The CDR3 loop spans 17 amino acids. V gave up 8 bases and J gave up 5 bases; unmatched junction bases: 15. The CDR3 nucleotides are TGTGCCAGTTCTCCAGGGAGGGGACAGGGGGCAGGGACTGAAGCTTTCTTT. Translated: CASSPGRGQGAGTEAFF.

This clone was counted between two and nine times. The genes are TRBV5-1 and TRBJ2-7; 10 positions agree with TRBD2. Germline values: CDR1 SGHRS, CDR2 YFSETQ. V shed 4 bases and J 3 bases; nucleotides not matched to a gene: 16. The CDR3 covers 18 residues. CDR3 in amino acids: CASSPGIASGGPFYEQYF. CDR3 nucleotides: TGCGCCAGCAGCCCGGGGATTGCTAGCGGGGGCCCTTTCTACGAGCAGTACTTC.